This TCR beta chain was profiled in a study of control samples from healthy donors and cancer patients. Trimming removed 1 base from V and 3 bases from J; junction bases left unmatched: 2. The CDR3 contains 14 residues. Germline CDR1 is MNHGY and CDR2 is SAAAGT. Repertoires were generated with immunoSEQ multiplex PCR, while TCRdb's copy carries only in-frame clones and drops some. This table has some 130,000 clones, roughly 89% appearing once. This clonotype originated in a man between 18 and 29 years old in good health. The sequencing input was blood. This sequence joins TRBV6-8 and TRBJ2-7, with TRBD2 identical over 8 bases. This chain's CDR3 is CASSYLGLVYEQYF. The CDR3, as DNA: TGTGCCAGCAGTTACTTGGGACTAGTCTACGAGCAGTACTTC.